This T cell receptor beta chain originates from a study of cytomegalovirus exposure and HLA in healthy donors. In the PCR, 60 Vbeta and 13 Jbeta primers were used. Per the authors' pipeline: Unique TCR beta chains numbered about 80 million in a later analysis, with roughly 10 million shared. Only in-frame clones appear in the TCRdb table, and some are missing; sequencing was by immunoSEQ multiplex PCR. Clonal size and the V and J genes are those of that table, whereas D and trimming came from the DNA. The sample has over 95,000 clones, 67% seen once. In this sample, this clone turned up once. The antigen remains undetermined. Notes on the study in general: Some highly shared sequence variants likely arose as a pipeline artifact. Most subjects' HLA-A and HLA-B alleles were reportedly predicted from TCR beta sequences. Most of the TCR beta V segments (in an earlier analysis) were productive either about 87% or about 30% of the time.

The V gene lost 1 base and the J gene lost 7 bases, with 9 bases spanning the gap. The length of the CDR3 is 13 residues. Germline CDR1 is SGHTA and CDR2 is FQGNSA. Sequencing input: PBMCs. The sequence derives from a man aged 18 to 29 in good health and CMV-seropositive. The V call is TRBV7-2, the J call TRBJ2-3; D is unresolved. This chain's CDR3 is CASSLVRVHTQYF. CDR3 coding DNA: TGTGCCAGCAGCTTAGTCCGGGTCCATACGCAGTATTTT.